One and the same sample provided the 6 T cell receptor beta chains below, sequenced in a study of blood T cell repertoires in COVID-19 (TCRdb year 2020). Receptor amplification or capture employed the immunoSEQ multiplex PCR assay. Not all clones reach the TCRdb copy of this immuneACCESS table, which keeps in-frame sequences only. Checked studies attribute under half of the gap to unresolved V genes and leave the rest unexplained. This sample lists 150,000 to 200,000 clones; over 85% were detected once. The ten most abundant clones make up just under 2% of the sample. Sequenced: peripheral blood. Receptors originate from a woman aged 60 to 75 with COVID-19, enrolled during active disease.

J is TRBJ2-7 and V is TRBV11-3; no reliable D call. V lost 5 bases to trimming and J lost 3 bases, with 11 bases between them. The germline V gene encodes CDR1 SGHNT and CDR2 YENEEA. CDR3 length: 13 residues. The CDR3 DNA is TGTGCCAGCAGCCTAGGGCCTCACTACGAGCAGTACTTC. Translation: CASSLGPHYEQYF. The full variable domain, with the rest looked up from reference TRBV11-3 and TRBJ2-7, is EAGVVQSPRYKIIEKKQPVAFWCNPISGHNTLYWYLQNLGQGPELLIRYENEEAVDDSQLPKDRFSAERLKGVDSTLKIQPAELGDSAVYLCASSLGPHYEQYFGPGTRLTVT.

This clone showed up just once. This chain connects TRBV4-3 to TRBJ1-4, with TRBD1 as a possible D gene (6 bases). Trimming removed 4 bases at V and 3 bases at J, with 15 bases between. CDR1 is LGHNA, CDR2 YSLEER, per germline. The CDR3 has 16 amino acids. The CDR3 protein is CASSPQGISSNEKLFF. CDR3 DNA sequence: TGCGCCAGCAGCCCGCAGGGGATCTCGTCTAATGAAAAACTGTTTTTT.

The chain carries TRBV5-3 and TRBJ1-5; TRBD1 matches at 7 bases. TRBV5-3 is an open reading frame, and its role is uncertain. V gave up 4 bases and J gave up 1 base; unmatched junction bases: 5. The CDR3 length is 15 residues. The CDR3 here is CARSVNRGSNQPQHF. CDR3 in DNA: TGTGCCAGAAGCGTCAACAGGGGAAGCAATCAGCCCCAGCATTTT.

This rearrangement joins TRBV5-6 to TRBJ2-7; D not resolved. CDR1 is SGHDT and CDR2 is YYEEEE in the germline V gene. V dropped 4 bases and J dropped 0 bases, with 8 bases sitting between them. CDR3 size: 13 residues. Here the CDR3 DNA reads TGTGCCAGCAGCGCAGGAAACTCCTACGAGCAGTACTTC. Translated: CASSAGNSYEQYF. Supplemented by reference TRBV5-6 and TRBJ2-7, the full variable domain reads DAGVTQSPTHLIKTRGQQVTLRCSPKSGHDTVSWYQQALGQGPQFIFQYYEEEERQRGNFPDRFSGHQFPNYSSELNVNALLLGDSALYLCASSAGNSYEQYFGPGTRLTVT.

In this sample, this clone turned up once. The chain recombines TRBV7-3 with TRBJ2-2; 10 bases fit TRBD1. J was trimmed by 5 bases and V by 4 bases; bases with no gene match: 7. The germline V gene encodes CDR1 SGHTA and CDR2 FQGTGA. This CDR3 is built from 16 residues. The CDR3 nucleotides read TGTGCCAGCAGCTACCCTCCGGGACAGGGGACCGGGGAGCTGTTTTTT. Translation gives CASSYPPGQGTGELFF.

This chain joins TRBV28 and TRBJ2-2, with D perhaps matching TRBD2 (5 bases). Germline CDR1 MDHEN, CDR2 SYDVKM. V gave up 6 bases and J gave up 2 bases, with 19 bases separating them. This CDR3 comprises 17 residues. CDR3 loop: CASRVGGARLNTGELFF. The CDR3 nucleotides read TGTGCCAGCAGGGTTGGAGGCGCCCGATTAAACACCGGGGAGCTGTTTTTT.